The 5 T cell receptor beta chains reported below all come from one sample, sequenced in a study of T cells after yellow fever vaccination. From the 5' RACE reads, TCRdb called clonotypes with MiXCR, one entry per CDR3 protein. The sample consists of 250,000 or so distinct CDR3 sequences, over 6.5% of them appearing once. Sample: CD4+ T cells sorted from PBMCs, taken on the day of the yellow fever booster vaccination. These receptors were obtained from a man aged 25-45 years who received the YFV17D yellow fever vaccine.

This CDR3 reads CSARRRGTTNTGELFF. The CDR3 nucleotides read TGCAGTGCTAGACGGCGGGGGACTACGAACACCGGGGAGCTGTTTTTT. The chain links TRBV20-1 to TRBJ2-2, with 7 nucleotides matching TRBD2. Trimming removed 2 bases from V and 0 bases from J; junction bases left unmatched: 6. This CDR3 region has 16 residues. Germline assignment: CDR1 DFQATT and CDR2 SNEGSKA (reference sequence).

A few counts support this clonotype. This chain connects TRBV7-2 to TRBJ2-3; 7 bases agree with TRBD1. There are 17 residues in the CDR3. CDR1 is SGHTA, CDR2 FQGNSA, per germline. The V and J ends lost 5 bases and 0 bases, in that order; junction bases with no gene match: 11. The chain's CDR3 is CASSHRDRRLSTDTQYF. In DNA, the CDR3 is TGTGCCAGCAGCCACCGGGACAGAAGGCTGAGCACAGATACGCAGTATTTT.

This clonotype was picked up a small number of times. V usage is TRBV7-2 and J usage is TRBJ2-1; 7 positions match TRBD2. V gave up 2 bases and J gave up 7 bases; unmatched junction bases: 5. Germline V CDR1 and CDR2: SGHTA, FQGNSA. The CDR3 consists of 14 residues. The CDR3 DNA reads TGTGCCAGCAGCTTATCGCCCGGGGGGAATGAGCAGTTCTTC. Amino acid sequence: CASSLSPGGNEQFF.

V gene TRBV20-1 combines with J gene TRBJ1-1; the D gene is possibly TRBD1 (5 bases). The CDR3 is 14 residues long. Germline-derived CDR1 and CDR2 are DFQATT and SNEGSKA (reference sequence). V was clipped by 1 base and J by 1 base, with 10 bases between them. The CDR3 loop is CSARVGGANTEAFF. CDR3 nucleotides: TGCAGTGCTAGAGTTGGAGGGGCGAACACTGAAGCTTTCTTT.

This clonotype has a count of ten or more. This sequence joins TRBV2 and TRBJ1-1, with 7 nucleotides matching TRBD1. The CDR3 extends over 11 amino acids. Germline V CDR1 and CDR2: SNHLY, FYNNEI. V lost 5 bases to trimming and J lost 11 bases; unmatched junction nucleotides: 5. CDR3 nucleotide sequence: TGTGCCAGCAGTTTGAGGGGGCCGGCTTTCTTT. Amino acids: CASSLRGPAFF.